This is a list of T cell receptor beta chains from one sample in a study of sequential checkpoint blockade in melanoma. Libraries were prepared by immunoSEQ multiplex PCR; TCRdb keeps only in-frame clonotypes and omits some of them. The table records some 9,600 clones, more than 75% of them present only once. This material consisted of CD8+ T cells sorted from blood (inferred from file names), taken from a patient given nivolumab and ipilimumab in sequence. The receptors come from a human donor with melanoma. Each CDR3 is given with its conserved first and last residue. A D gene is named only where the DNA matches it firmly. The listing skips clone size in some rows; elsewhere it reads once, few, many or a size class.

J	V	D	size	CDR3	DNA
TRBJ1-2	TRBV6-1	-	-	CASSDLEVRHYGYTF	TGTGCCAGCAGTGATCTCGAGGTCCGGCACTATGGCTACACCTTC
TRBJ1-5	TRBV7-2	-	few	CASSLSGVKSQPQHF	TGTGCCAGCAGCTTGTCGGGGGTTAAGTCTCAGCCCCAGCATTTT
TRBJ1-5	TRBV19	-	-	CASSLYRDQNQPQHF	TGTGCCAGTAGTCTCTACAGGGACCAAAATCAGCCCCAGCATTTT
TRBJ1-2	TRBV7-9	TRBD1	-	CASSETGNYGYTF	TGTGCCAGCAGCGAGACAGGGAACTATGGCTACACCTTC
TRBJ1-4	TRBV27	TRBD1	-	CASSRPGGSEKLFF	TGTGCCAGCAGCCGCCCAGGGGGCAGTGAAAAACTGTTTTTT
TRBJ2-7	TRBV4-3	TRBD1	few	CASSQDGTGLLEQYF	TGCGCCAGCAGCCAAGATGGGACAGGGCTTTTAGAGCAGTACTTC
TRBJ1-1	TRBV7-2	TRBD1	-	CASSSPRDRGVYTEAFF	TGTGCCAGCAGCTCCCCCCGGGACAGGGGTGTCTACACTGAAGCTTTCTTT
TRBJ1-2	TRBV7-2	TRBD1	-	CASSARDRGGHGYTF	TGTGCCAGCAGCGCCCGGGACAGGGGCGGGCATGGCTACACCTTC
TRBJ1-2	TRBV28	-	-	CASSFDFRGSGNYGYTF	TGTGCCAGCAGTTTCGATTTTAGAGGATCGGGGAACTATGGCTACACCTTC
TRBJ1-4	TRBV11-3	-	-	CASSSGQRTDEKLFF	TGTGCCAGCAGCTCCGGACAGCGCACCGATGAAAAACTGTTTTTT
TRBJ2-2	TRBV10-1	-	few	CASSESRNTGELFF	TGCGCCAGCAGTGAGTCTAGAAATACCGGGGAGCTGTTTTTT
TRBJ1-3	TRBV28	-	-	CASSFSGVREAGNTIYF	TGTGCCAGCAGTTTTAGTGGTGTCAGGGAGGCTGGAAACACCATATATTTT
TRBJ1-2	TRBV28	-	-	CASSLYSPNYGYTF	TGTGCCAGCAGTTTATACAGCCCTAACTATGGCTACACCTTC
TRBJ1-2	TRBV29-1	TRBD1	-	CSVGQGNGYTF	TGCAGCGTGGGACAGGGAAATGGCTACACCTTC
TRBJ1-6	TRBV4-3	-	medium-sized	CASSQDGEGGGSPLHF	TGCGCCAGCAGCCAAGATGGGGAGGGTGGAGGGTCACCCCTCCACTTT
TRBJ2-7	TRBV6-5	TRBD1	-	CASSYGTGDWYEQYF	TGTGCCAGCAGTTACGGGACAGGGGACTGGTACGAGCAGTACTTC
TRBJ2-7	TRBV4-3	TRBD1	-	CASSQERDRYEQYF	TGCGCCAGCAGCCAAGAGAGGGACAGGTACGAGCAGTACTTC
TRBJ1-4	TRBV4-1	-	few	CASSQDRRELFF	TGCGCCAGCAGCCAAGATCGGAGGGAACTGTTTTTT
TRBJ2-7	TRBV6-5	TRBD1	-	CASSYRGQGNEQYF	TGTGCCAGCAGTTACCGGGGACAGGGCAACGAGCAGTACTTC
TRBJ1-2	TRBV27	TRBD1	once	CASSSTGAYTYGYTF	TGTGCCAGCAGTTCGACAGGGGCGTATACCTATGGCTACACCTTC
TRBJ1-5	TRBV5-1	-	-	CASSLVRGANQPQHF	TGCGCCAGCAGCTTGGTTCGGGGGGCCAATCAGCCCCAGCATTTT
TRBJ2-6	TRBV28	-	-	CASSGRCLTQSRANVLTF	TGTGCCAGCAGTGGGAGGTGTTTGACACAAAGTCGGGCCAACGTCCTGACTTTC
TRBJ1-5	TRBV7-2	TRBD1	-	CASSLGTGANQPQHF	TGTGCCAGCAGCTTAGGGACAGGGGCCAATCAGCCCCAGCATTTT
TRBJ1-3	TRBV9	TRBD1	-	CASSVTGGADGNTIYF	TGTGCCAGCAGCGTAACAGGGGGCGCAGATGGAAACACCATATATTTT
TRBJ1-2	TRBV7-2	-	-	CASSKPGGSNYGYTF	TGTGCCAGCAGCAAACCGGGCGGGAGTAACTATGGCTACACCTTC
TRBJ2-7	TRBV11-2	TRBD1	-	CASSLVGTGGPISYEQYF	TGTGCCAGCAGCTTAGTGGGGACAGGGGGCCCTATCTCCTACGAGCAGTACTTC